One sample yielded the 19 T cell receptor beta chains listed below, sequenced in a study of ipilimumab plus nivolumab after autologous stem cell transplantation (dated by TCRdb to the early 2020s). The protocol used for the library was the immunoSEQ multiplex PCR assay. Imported from immuneACCESS, the table was reduced by TCRdb to in-frame sequences with V and J called. These copies leave out some clones; in studies compared against another copy, an unresolved V gene accounts for under half, and the cause of the remainder is not known. The sample contains over 10,000 clones, 75% of them found a single time. The ten largest make up approximately 10% of the sample. The sequences come from PBMCs, collected in a trial of ipilimumab plus nivolumab as post-transplant consolidation. The receptor set was obtained from a male donor with multiple myeloma.

This chain joins TRBV5-1 and TRBJ2-3; D may be TRBD2 (5 bases). This CDR3 contains 15 residues. V dropped 0 bases and J dropped 1 base, with 9 bases sitting between them. Germline CDR1 and CDR2: SGHRS and YFSETQ. The CDR3 spells CASSLGEPRTDTQYF. The CDR3 region has the DNA TGCGCCAGCAGCTTGGGGGAGCCCCGCACAGATACGCAGTATTTT.

Worth noting for this clone: At one end, the junction sequence differs from germline, possibly due to a read error. The rearrangement uses TRBV10-1 and TRBJ1-5; TRBD1 matches 9 bases. The germline CDR1 and CDR2 sequences are WNHNN and SYGVQD (reference sequence). CDR3 size: 15 residues. CDR3 protein: CASREVGTGLTRGDF. CDR3 DNA sequence: TGCGCCAGCAGGGAGGTAGGGACAGGGCTCACCCGGGGGGATTTT.

This clone rates as large. This chain connects TRBV2 to TRBJ1-2; 9 nucleotides match TRBD1. V trimming: 6 bases; J trimming: 5 bases; junction bases outside the gene matches: 10. Germline V lookup: CDR1 SNHLY, CDR2 FYNNEI. The CDR3 length is 15 residues. In nucleotides, the CDR3 is TGTGCCAGCAGCGCCTGGGGACAGGGCGAATATGGCTACACCTTC. Translated: CASSAWGQGEYGYTF.

This chain links TRBV30 with TRBJ2-3; D not certain. The CDR3 extends over 14 amino acids. Germline assignment: CDR1 GTSNPN and CDR2 SVGIG (reference sequence). V was clipped by 5 bases and J by 4 bases, with 16 bases between them. DNA for the CDR3: TGTGCCTGGCGTTCCTTCATTGCCGCAGATACGCAGTATTTT. It codes for CAWRSFIAADTQYF.

The rearrangement joins TRBV4-2 to TRBJ2-2, with 10 bases that match TRBD2. Germline V gives CDR1 LGHNA, CDR2 YNFKEQ. J gave up 0 bases and V 0 bases, and 7 bases lay outside the gene matches. The CDR3 length is 19 residues. As DNA, the CDR3 is TGTGCCAGCAGCCAAGAGGTCCTAGCGGGGGCCACGAACACCGGGGAGCTGTTTTTT. Translation gives CASSQEVLAGATNTGELFF.

V is TRBV7-9 and J is TRBJ1-1, with a weak D call TRBD1 (6 bases). Trimming stripped 5 bases from V and 7 bases from J, with 17 bases between. The CDR3 is made up of 14 amino acids. Germline V CDR1 and CDR2: SEHNR, FQNEAQ (reference sequence). The DNA of the CDR3 is TGTGCCAGCAGCGCACAGGGCCCTCACCTTGAAGCTTTCTTT. It specifies CASSAQGPHLEAFF.

Only a few counts were recorded for this clone. The chain employs TRBV5-1 and TRBJ2-5, with 9 bases aligning to TRBD2. The CDR3 is 14 amino acids. V dropped 2 bases and J dropped 4; count of bases not matched to a gene: 3. From germline, CDR1 is SGHRS and CDR2 YFSETQ. CDR3 loop: CASSLSRGGETQYF. The CDR3 coding sequence is TGCGCCAGCAGCTTATCGCGGGGGGGAGAGACCCAGTACTTC. Variable domain in full (rest from reference TRBV5-1 and TRBJ2-5): KAGVTQTPRYLIKTRGQQVTLSCSPISGHRSVSWYQQTPGQGLQFLFEYFSETQRNKGNFPGRFSGRQFSNSRSEMNVSTLELGDSALYLCASSLSRGGETQYFGPGTRLLVL.

The chain uses TRBV2 and TRBJ2-7; TRBD1 is a possible D gene (5 bases). Between the trimmed V and J ends, which lost 1 base and 0 bases, there was a span of 10 bases. The CDR3 totals 15 residues. Germline V gene data show CDR1 as SNHLY and CDR2 as FYNNEI. In nucleotides, the CDR3 is TGTGCCAGCAGTGAAGTGACAGCTTACTCCTACGAGCAGTACTTC. It yields the protein CASSEVTAYSYEQYF.

V is TRBV30 and J is TRBJ1-6; 7 bases are a match to TRBD1. The CDR3 loop spans 18 amino acids. V trimming: 0 bases; J trimming: 7 bases; junction bases outside the gene matches: 15. Germline loops: CDR1 GTSNPN, CDR2 SVGIG (reference sequence). The CDR3 reads CAWSVRQGALHKNSPLHF. Here the CDR3 DNA reads TGTGCCTGGAGTGTACGACAGGGTGCCCTACACAAAAATTCACCCCTCCACTTT.

This sequence joins TRBV10-3 and TRBJ2-1; 10 positions agree with TRBD1. Trimming at V came to 6 bases and at J to 8 bases, leaving 7 bases not matched to a gene. This CDR3 is built from 14 residues. Germline assignment: CDR1 ENHRY and CDR2 SYGVKD. CDR3 loop: CAIRDRTGGDEQFF. The CDR3 nucleotides read TGTGCCATCAGAGACAGGACAGGGGGGGATGAGCAGTTCTTC.

In DNA, the CDR3 is TGTGCCAGCAGTTACGCTCCTGGGGGCACCGAGCAGTACTTC. It translates to CASSYAPGGTEQYF. The J gene is TRBJ2-7, the V gene TRBV6-6; TRBD1 is a possible D gene (6 bases). The CDR3 has 14 amino acids. Germline CDR1 MNHNY, CDR2 SVGAGI (reference sequence). V was cut by 2 bases and J by 6 bases, with 14 bases left in between.

This chain joins TRBV21-1 and TRBJ1-6; the table calls TRBD1, which could not be checked here. TRBV21-1 is a recognized pseudogene. CDR3 size: 20 residues. The CDR3 is CASSKEKLGRGHRGNSPLHF. For the CDR3, the DNA is TGTGCCAGCAGCAAAGAAAAATTGGGTAGGGGGCATCGTGGTAATTCACCCCTCCACTTT.

This chain connects TRBV10-2 to TRBJ2-1, with D perhaps matching TRBD2 (5 bases). The CDR3 extends over 13 amino acids. From germline, CDR1 is WSHSY and CDR2 SAAADI. Trimming cost V 8 bases and J 9 bases, with 17 bases left between them. In DNA form, the CDR3 reads TGCGCCAGCGGCCGACACCGGGCGGGTGAGCAGTTCTTC. It encodes CASGRHRAGEQFF.

The V call is TRBV30, the J call TRBJ1-5; D not resolved. Germline V gene lookup returns CDR1 GTSNPN and CDR2 SVGIG (reference sequence). This CDR3 is 14 amino acids long. V gave up 5 bases and J gave up 2 bases, with 13 bases separating them. The DNA for the CDR3 is TGTGCCTGGGGACTTCCGGGAGGCAATCAGCCCCAGCATTTT. This sequence encodes CAWGLPGGNQPQHF.

V is TRBV30 and J is TRBJ1-6; D might be TRBD1 (6 bases). Per the germline V gene, CDR1 is GTSNPN and CDR2 is SVGIG (reference sequence). V was trimmed by 5 bases and J by 2 bases, leaving 13 bases between them. The CDR3 runs 15 residues. The CDR3 bases are TGTGCCTGGCACACAGGGAGAGCCTATAATTCACCCCTCCACTTT. It codes for CAWHTGRAYNSPLHF.

The rearrangement joins TRBV18 to TRBJ2-1; 7 bases match TRBD1. Germline CDR1 and CDR2: KGHSH and LQKENI. V lost 4 bases to trimming and J lost 0 bases; unmatched junction nucleotides: 12. The CDR3 covers 18 residues. The CDR3 reads CASSRAYGQDSSYNEQFF. CDR3 bases: TGTGCCAGCTCACGAGCCTACGGACAGGATAGCTCCTACAATGAGCAGTTCTTC. The full variable domain, with the rest looked up from reference TRBV18 and TRBJ2-1, is NAGVMQNPRHLVRRRGQEARLRCSPMKGHSHVYWYRQLPEEGLKFMVYLQKENIIDESGMPKERFSAEFPKEGPSILRIQQVVRGDSAAYFCASSRAYGQDSSYNEQFFGPGTRLTVL.

The chain recombines TRBV27 with TRBJ2-3, with 13 bases matching TRBD2. The CDR3 sequence is 17 residues long. Trimming removed 5 bases from V and 4 bases from J; junction bases left unmatched: 9. Germline V lookup: CDR1 MNHEY, CDR2 SMNVEV (reference sequence). CDR3 protein: CASSTYPGLAGADTQYF. For the CDR3, the DNA is TGTGCCAGCAGTACCTACCCCGGACTAGCGGGGGCAGATACGCAGTATTTT.

This clone was recorded a few times. The V gene is TRBV10-3, the J gene TRBJ2-1; tentative D call: TRBD1 (5 bases). Trimming took off 0 bases at V and 6 bases at J, with 18 bases between the two ends. The CDR3 is 17 residues long. In germline, CDR1 is ENHRY, CDR2 SYGVKD. The CDR3 here is CAISESKMAGLSNEQFF. CDR3 nucleotides: TGTGCCATCAGTGAGTCGAAGATGGCAGGGTTGAGCAATGAGCAGTTCTTC.

The rearrangement joins TRBV7-2 to TRBJ2-1; 7 bases match TRBD2. From germline, CDR1 is SGHTA and CDR2 FQGNSA. This CDR3 contains 15 residues. Trimming cost V 2 bases and J 4 bases; bases outside gene matches: 5. The CDR3 loop is CASSLTGTTYNEQFF. The DNA of the CDR3 is TGTGCCAGCAGCTTAACCGGGACTACTTACAATGAGCAGTTCTTC.